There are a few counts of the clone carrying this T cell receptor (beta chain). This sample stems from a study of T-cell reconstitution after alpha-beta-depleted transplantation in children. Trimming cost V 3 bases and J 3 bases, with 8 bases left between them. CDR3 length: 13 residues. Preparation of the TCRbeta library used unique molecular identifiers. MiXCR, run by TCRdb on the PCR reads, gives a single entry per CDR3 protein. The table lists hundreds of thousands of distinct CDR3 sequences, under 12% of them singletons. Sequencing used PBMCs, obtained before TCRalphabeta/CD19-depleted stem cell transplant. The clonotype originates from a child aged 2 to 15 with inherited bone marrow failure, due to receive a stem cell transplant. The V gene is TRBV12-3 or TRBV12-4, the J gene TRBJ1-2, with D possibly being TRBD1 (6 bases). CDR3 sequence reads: CASSFHRDYGYTF. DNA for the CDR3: TGTGCCAGCAGTTTCCACAGGGACTATGGCTACACCTTC.